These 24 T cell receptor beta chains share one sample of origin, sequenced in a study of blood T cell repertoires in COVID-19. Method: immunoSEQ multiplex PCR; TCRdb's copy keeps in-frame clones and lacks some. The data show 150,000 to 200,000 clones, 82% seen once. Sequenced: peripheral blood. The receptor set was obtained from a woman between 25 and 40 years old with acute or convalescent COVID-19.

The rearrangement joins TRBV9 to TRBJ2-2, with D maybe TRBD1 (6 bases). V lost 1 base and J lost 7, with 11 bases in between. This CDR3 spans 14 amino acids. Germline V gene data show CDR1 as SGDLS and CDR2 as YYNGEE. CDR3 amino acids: CASSVTGQVGELFF. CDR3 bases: TGTGCCAGCAGCGTAACAGGGCAGGTCGGGGAGCTGTTTTTT.

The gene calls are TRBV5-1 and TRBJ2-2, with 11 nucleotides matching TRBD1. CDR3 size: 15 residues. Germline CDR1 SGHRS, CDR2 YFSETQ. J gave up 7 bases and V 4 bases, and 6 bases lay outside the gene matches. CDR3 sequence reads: CASSPRDRGFGELFF. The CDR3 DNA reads TGCGCCAGCAGCCCCCGGGACAGGGGGTTCGGGGAGCTGTTTTTT.

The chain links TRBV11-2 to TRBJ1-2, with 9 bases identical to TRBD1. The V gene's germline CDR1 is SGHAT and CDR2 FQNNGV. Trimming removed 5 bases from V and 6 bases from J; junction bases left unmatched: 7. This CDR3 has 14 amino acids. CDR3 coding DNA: TGTGCCAGCAGCCTCGAACAGGGGGCGCATGGCTACACCTTC. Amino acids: CASSLEQGAHGYTF.

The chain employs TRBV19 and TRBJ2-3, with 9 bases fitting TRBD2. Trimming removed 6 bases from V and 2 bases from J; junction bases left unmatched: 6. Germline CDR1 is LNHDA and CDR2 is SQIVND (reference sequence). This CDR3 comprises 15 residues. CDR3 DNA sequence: TGTGCCAGTAGGCTAGCGGGGTTCAACACAGATACGCAGTATTTT. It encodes CASRLAGFNTDTQYF.

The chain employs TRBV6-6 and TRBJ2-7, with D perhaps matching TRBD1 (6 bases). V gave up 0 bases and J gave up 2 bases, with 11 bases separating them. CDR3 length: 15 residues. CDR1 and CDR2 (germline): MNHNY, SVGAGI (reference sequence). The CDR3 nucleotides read TGTGCCAGCAGTTACTCATTTGGGGGCACCTACGAGCAGTACTTC. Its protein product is CASSYSFGGTYEQYF.

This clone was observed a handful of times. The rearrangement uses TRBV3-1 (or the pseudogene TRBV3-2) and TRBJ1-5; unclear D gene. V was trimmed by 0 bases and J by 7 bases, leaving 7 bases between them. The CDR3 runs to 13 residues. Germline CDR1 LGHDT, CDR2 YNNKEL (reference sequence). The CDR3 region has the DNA TGTGCCAGCAGCCAAGAGGGCGCCCAGCCCCAGCATTTT. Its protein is CASSQEGAQPQHF.

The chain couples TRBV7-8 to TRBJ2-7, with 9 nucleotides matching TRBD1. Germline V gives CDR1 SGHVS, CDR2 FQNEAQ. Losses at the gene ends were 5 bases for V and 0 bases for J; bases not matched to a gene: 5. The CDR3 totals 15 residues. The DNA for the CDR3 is TGTGCCAGCAGCCCGACAGGGGGTCGCTCCTACGAGCAGTACTTC. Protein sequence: CASSPTGGRSYEQYF.

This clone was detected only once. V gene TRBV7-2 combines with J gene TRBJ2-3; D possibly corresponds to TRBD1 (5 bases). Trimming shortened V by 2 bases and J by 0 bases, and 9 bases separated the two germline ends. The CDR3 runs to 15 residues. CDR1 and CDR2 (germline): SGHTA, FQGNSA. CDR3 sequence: CASSLQGTSTDTQYF. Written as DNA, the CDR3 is TGTGCCAGCAGCTTACAGGGTACTAGCACAGATACGCAGTATTTT.

CDR3 residues: CASSLGSLGGQETQYF. The CDR3 DNA sequence: TGCGCCAGCAGCTTGGGATCCCTAGGGGGACAAGAGACCCAGTACTTC. The chain is built from TRBV5-1 and TRBJ2-5; weak D call: TRBD1 (6 bases). The length of the CDR3 is 16 residues. The V gene's germline CDR1 is SGHRS and CDR2 YFSETQ. V was cut by 0 bases and J by 2 bases, with 14 bases left in between. Using reference TRBV5-1 and TRBJ2-5 for the parts outside the CDR3, the full variable domain is KAGVTQTPRYLIKTRGQQVTLSCSPISGHRSVSWYQQTPGQGLQFLFEYFSETQRNKGNFPGRFSGRQFSNSRSEMNVSTLELGDSALYLCASSLGSLGGQETQYFGPGTRLLVL.

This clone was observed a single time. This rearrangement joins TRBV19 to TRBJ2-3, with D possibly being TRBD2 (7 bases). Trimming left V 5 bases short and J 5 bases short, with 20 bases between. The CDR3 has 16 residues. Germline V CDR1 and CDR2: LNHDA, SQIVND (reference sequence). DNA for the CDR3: TGTGCCAGTAGTCCCCGAGGGGGGGGGCAAGTAGATACGCAGTATTTT. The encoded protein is CASSPRGGGQVDTQYF.

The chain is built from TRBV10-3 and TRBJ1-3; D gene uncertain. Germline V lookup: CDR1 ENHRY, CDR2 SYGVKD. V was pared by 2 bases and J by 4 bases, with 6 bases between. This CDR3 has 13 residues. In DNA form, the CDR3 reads TGTGCCATCAGTGAGGGAGGGGGAAACACCATATATTTT. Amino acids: CAISEGGGNTIYF.

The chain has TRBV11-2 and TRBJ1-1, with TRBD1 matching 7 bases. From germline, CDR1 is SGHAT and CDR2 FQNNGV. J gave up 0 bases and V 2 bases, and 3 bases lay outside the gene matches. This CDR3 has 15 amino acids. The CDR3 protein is CASSLRTGLNTEAFF. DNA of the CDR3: TGTGCCAGCAGCTTAAGGACAGGTCTGAACACTGAAGCTTTCTTT.

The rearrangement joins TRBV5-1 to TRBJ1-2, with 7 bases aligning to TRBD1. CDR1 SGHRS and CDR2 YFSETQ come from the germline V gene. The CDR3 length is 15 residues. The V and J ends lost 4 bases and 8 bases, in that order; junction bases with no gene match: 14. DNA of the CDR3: TGCGCCAGCAGCCCGACAGGGAATCTCCCCACCGGCTACACCTTC. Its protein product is CASSPTGNLPTGYTF.

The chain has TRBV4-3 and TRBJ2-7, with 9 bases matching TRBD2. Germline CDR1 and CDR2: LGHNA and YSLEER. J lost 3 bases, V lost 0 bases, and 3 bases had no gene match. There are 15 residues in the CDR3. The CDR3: CASSQDARGGYEQYF. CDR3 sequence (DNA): TGCGCCAGCAGCCAAGATGCGCGGGGGGGCTACGAGCAGTACTTC.

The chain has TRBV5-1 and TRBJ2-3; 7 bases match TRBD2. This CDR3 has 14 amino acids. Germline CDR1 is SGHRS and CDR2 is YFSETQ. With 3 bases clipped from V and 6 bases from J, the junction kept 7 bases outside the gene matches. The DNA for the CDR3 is TGCGCCAGCAGCTCATTCGGACTAGTTGATACGCAGTATTTT. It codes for CASSSFGLVDTQYF.

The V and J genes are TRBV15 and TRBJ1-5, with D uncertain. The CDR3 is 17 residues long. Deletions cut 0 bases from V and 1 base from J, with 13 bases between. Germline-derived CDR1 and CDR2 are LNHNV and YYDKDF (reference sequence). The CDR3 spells CATSRDAGRRSNQPQHF. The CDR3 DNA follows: TGTGCCACCAGCAGAGATGCGGGTAGACGGAGCAATCAGCCCCAGCATTTT.

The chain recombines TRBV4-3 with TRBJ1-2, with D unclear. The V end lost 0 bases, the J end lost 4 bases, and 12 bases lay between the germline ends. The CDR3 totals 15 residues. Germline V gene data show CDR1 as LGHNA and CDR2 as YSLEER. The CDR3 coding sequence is TGCGCCAGCAGCCAAGATAGGTACCGGGGCTATGGCTACACCTTC. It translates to CASSQDRYRGYGYTF.

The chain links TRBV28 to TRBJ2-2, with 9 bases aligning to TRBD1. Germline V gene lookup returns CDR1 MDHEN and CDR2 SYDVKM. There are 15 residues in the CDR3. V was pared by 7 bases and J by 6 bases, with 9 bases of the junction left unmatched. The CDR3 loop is CASIAQGALAGELFF. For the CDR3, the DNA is TGTGCCAGCATCGCACAGGGGGCGCTGGCCGGGGAGCTGTTTTTT.

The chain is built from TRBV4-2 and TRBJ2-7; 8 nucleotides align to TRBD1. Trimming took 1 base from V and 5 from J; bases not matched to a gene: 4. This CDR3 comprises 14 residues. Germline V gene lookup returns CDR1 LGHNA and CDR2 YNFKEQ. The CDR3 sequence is CASSQGTGRDEQYF. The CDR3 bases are TGTGCCAGCAGCCAAGGGACAGGGAGAGACGAGCAGTACTTC.

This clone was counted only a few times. This CDR3 reads CASTQSSYNSPLHF. The DNA of the CDR3 is TGTGCCAGTACACAGAGCTCCTATAATTCACCCCTCCACTTT. The chain employs TRBV19 and TRBJ1-6, with D uncertain. The CDR3 is made up of 14 amino acids. CDR1 is LNHDA and CDR2 is SQIVND in the germline V gene (reference sequence). Trimming removed 7 bases at V and 0 bases at J, with 7 bases between.

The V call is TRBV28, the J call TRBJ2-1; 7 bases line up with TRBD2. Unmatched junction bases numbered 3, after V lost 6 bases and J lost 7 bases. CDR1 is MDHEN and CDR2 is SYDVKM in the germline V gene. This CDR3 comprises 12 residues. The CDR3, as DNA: TGTGCCAGCAGCTTACTAGCGAATGAGCAGTTCTTC. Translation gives CASSLLANEQFF.

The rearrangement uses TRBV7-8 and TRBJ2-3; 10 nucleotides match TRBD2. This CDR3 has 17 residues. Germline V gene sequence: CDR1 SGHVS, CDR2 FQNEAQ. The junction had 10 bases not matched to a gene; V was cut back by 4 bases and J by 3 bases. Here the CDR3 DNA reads TGTGCCAGCAGCTCGCGGACTAGCGGACCGGGGACAGATACGCAGTATTTT. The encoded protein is CASSSRTSGPGTDTQYF.

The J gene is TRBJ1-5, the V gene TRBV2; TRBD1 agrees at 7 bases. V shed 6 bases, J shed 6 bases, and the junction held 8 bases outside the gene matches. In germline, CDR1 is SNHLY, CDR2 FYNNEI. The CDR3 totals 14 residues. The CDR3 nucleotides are TGTGCCAGCAGGGAGGGACAGCCGGTTCAGCCCCAGCATTTT. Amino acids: CASREGQPVQPQHF.

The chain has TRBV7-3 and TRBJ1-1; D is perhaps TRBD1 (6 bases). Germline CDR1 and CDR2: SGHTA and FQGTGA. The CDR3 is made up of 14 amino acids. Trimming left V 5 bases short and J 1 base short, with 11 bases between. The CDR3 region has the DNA TGTGCCAGCAGCCCGACAGGCCGGAACACTGAAGCTTTCTTT. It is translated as CASSPTGRNTEAFF.